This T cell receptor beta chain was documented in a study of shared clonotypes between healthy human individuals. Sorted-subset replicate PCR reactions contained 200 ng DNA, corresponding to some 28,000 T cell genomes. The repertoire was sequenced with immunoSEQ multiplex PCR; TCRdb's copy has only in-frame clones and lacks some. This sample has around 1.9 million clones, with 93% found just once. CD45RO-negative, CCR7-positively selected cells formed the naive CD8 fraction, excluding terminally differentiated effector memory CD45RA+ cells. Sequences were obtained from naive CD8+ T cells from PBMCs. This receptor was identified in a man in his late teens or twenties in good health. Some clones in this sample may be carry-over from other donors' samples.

The CDR3 sequence is CASSLDQGPGNTIYF. The DNA of the CDR3 is TGTGCCAGCAGTTTAGACCAGGGCCCTGGAAACACCATATATTTT. The V call is TRBV27, the J call TRBJ1-3, with D possibly TRBD1 on 5 matching bases. This CDR3 has 15 residues. Germline lookup yields CDR1 MNHEY and CDR2 SMNVEV (reference sequence). V was pared by 2 bases and J by 2 bases, with 10 bases between.